This TCR beta chain emerged from a study of blood T cell repertoires in COVID-19. Profiled with immunoSEQ multiplex PCR; TCRdb holds only in-frame clones, not every one. The sample has some 200,000 clones, 75% to 85% seen once. Per the germline V gene, CDR1 is SGHNT and CDR2 is YYREEE (reference sequence). CDR3 length equals 16 residues. V lost 4 bases and J lost 4; bases outside the gene matches: 10. Sequenced: PBMCs or T cells enriched from blood (not recorded which). The TCR comes from a woman between 40 and 50 years old with acute COVID-19. V is TRBV5-4 and J is TRBJ2-7; 11 positions agree with TRBD2. Here the CDR3 reads CASSAATSGSRYEQYF. DNA of the CDR3: TGTGCCAGCAGCGCCGCAACTAGCGGGAGTAGGTACGAGCAGTACTTC.